These T cell receptor beta chains were read from a single sample in a study of T cell changes during pregnancy in multiple sclerosis. Assay used: immunoSEQ multiplex PCR; TCRdb lists only in-frame clones, some missing. Counted here are tens of thousands of clones, approximately 91% occurring once; the ten biggest clones make up about 2.3%. Sequenced material: peripheral blood, taken in the first trimester of pregnancy. The source of these receptors is a female donor with multiple sclerosis, enrolled in a pregnancy study. Both conserved end residues are part of each CDR3. Each record gives: J gene, clone size, D gene, V gene, CDR3 DNA, CDR3 protein. The D gene is left open where the match is weak. The size of a clone is reported for some rows only, either as once, few or many, or as a class for expanded clones.

TRBJ1-1 NA TRBD1 TRBV7-8 TGTGCCAGCAGCAGGGACAGGGTGGGGACTGAAGCTTTCTTT CASSRDRVGTEAFF
TRBJ2-1 NA TRBD2 TRBV4-2 TGTGCCAGCAGCCAAGGAGGACTAGCGGGAACCTACAATGAGCAGTTCTTC CASSQGGLAGTYNEQFF
TRBJ2-1 NA TRBD2 TRBV25-1 TGTGCCAGCAGTGCGGGGGGGGCCAATGAGCAGTTCTTC CASSAGGANEQFF
TRBJ1-6 NA NA TRBV5-1 TGCGCCAGCAGCTTGGGGGACTCAAGGAGTTCACCCCTCCACTTT CASSLGDSRSSPLHF
TRBJ1-1 NA NA TRBV6-5 TGTGCCAGCAGTTACTCGGCCCCGAACACTGAAGCTTTCTTT CASSYSAPNTEAFF
TRBJ1-6 NA NA TRBV30 TGTGCCTGGACCGACAGAGATAATTCACCCCTCCACTTT CAWTDRDNSPLHF
TRBJ1-4 NA NA TRBV10-1 TGCGCCAGCACGGAGGTTGGGTCGGAAAAACTGTTTTTT CASTEVGSEKLFF
TRBJ1-2 NA NA TRBV30 TGTGCCTGGAGTGATGTATCGGGGGGCAGGAAGGTCTACACCTTC CAWSDVSGGRKVYTF
TRBJ1-4 NA NA TRBV28 TGTGCCAGCAGTATCTACCAAGCCCCTACTAATGAAAAACTGTTTTTT CASSIYQAPTNEKLFF
TRBJ2-1 NA TRBD2 TRBV7-9 TGTGCCAGCAGGGCGACTAGCGGGGGGGCCCCGAGCTCCTACAATGAGCAGTTCTTC CASRATSGGAPSSYNEQFF
TRBJ1-3 NA NA TRBV28 TGTGCCAGCAGTTTCCGGGGCTCTGGAAACACCATATATTTT CASSFRGSGNTIYF
TRBJ2-5 NA NA TRBV4-1 TGCGCCAGCAGCCAAGAGGAGGGGGGGCGGGAGACCCAGTACTTC CASSQEEGGRETQYF
TRBJ2-7 NA TRBD2 TRBV11-2 TGTGCCAGCAGCTTAGAGGCTAGCGGGAGGATTGGCGAGCAGTACTTC CASSLEASGRIGEQYF
TRBJ2-7 NA NA TRBV30 TGTGCCTGGAGTGTTGCCGGGGACACGCTCTACGAGCAGTACTTC CAWSVAGDTLYEQYF
TRBJ2-4 NA NA TRBV11-1 TGTGCCAGCAGCCCCAACAGGGCTGGCATTCAGTACTTC CASSPNRAGIQYF
TRBJ1-4 NA NA TRBV7-2 TGTGCCAGCAGCTTAGGGGGGGTATTTGCAACTAATGAAAAACTGTTTTTT CASSLGGVFATNEKLFF
TRBJ2-1 NA TRBD2 TRBV9 TGTGCCAGCAGCGTAGGTTTAACTAGCGGGAGGGATCGCGAGCAGTTCTTC CASSVGLTSGRDREQFF
TRBJ2-5 NA NA TRBV19 TGTGCCAGTAGTATAGATTCCCGAGGGCAGACCCAGTACTTC CASSIDSRGQTQYF
TRBJ2-7 once TRBD1 TRBV7-2 TGTGCCAGCAGCCCAGACAGGGGTGGGGGGGAGCAGTACTTC CASSPDRGGGEQYF
TRBJ1-1 NA NA TRBV13 TGTGCCAGCAGCCACCAGGGTTCGGACACTGAAGCTTTCTTT CASSHQGSDTEAFF
TRBJ1-5 NA NA TRBV28 TGTGCCAGCAGTTTAATGGGGGCGGGAGTCAATCAGCCCCAGCATTTT CASSLMGAGVNQPQHF
TRBJ2-1 NA NA TRBV5-1 TGCGCCAGCAGCTTGGACGCCGGGACACACAATGAGCAGTTCTTC CASSLDAGTHNEQFF
TRBJ2-5 NA TRBD2 TRBV6-6 TGTGCCAGCAGTTACAGCGGGGATCAAGAGACCCAGTACTTC CASSYSGDQETQYF
TRBJ2-3 NA TRBD1 TRBV9 TGTGCCAGCAGCCCACGACAGGGGGAAGGAACGCAGTATTTT CASSPRQGEGTQYF
TRBJ2-3 NA NA TRBV25-1 TGTGCCAGCAGTGAATTACAGGGCACAGATACGCAGTATTTT CASSELQGTDTQYF
TRBJ2-2 NA NA TRBV5-6 TGTGCCAGCAGAGGGGCCGCGAACACCGGGGAGCTGTTTTTT CASRGAANTGELFF
TRBJ2-5 NA NA TRBV21-1 TGTGCCAGCAGCAAACAGCGCGACAGGGGGAAGTGCGGAGAGACCCAGTACTTC CASSKQRDRGKCGETQYF
TRBJ2-4 NA NA TRBV9 TGTGCCAGCAGCGTATACGGGGTCAGGCTGGCCAAAAACATTCAGTACTTC CASSVYGVRLAKNIQYF
TRBJ2-5 NA TRBD1 TRBV19 TGTGCCAGTAGTAGACAGGGCCCCCAAGAGACCCAGTACTTC CASSRQGPQETQYF
TRBJ2-3 NA NA TRBV29-1 TGCAGCGTTCGTGTACAGGGCACAGATACGCAGTATTTT CSVRVQGTDTQYF
TRBJ1-2 NA NA TRBV30 TGTGCCTGGACCTCCCTAGGAGGGGCCGGGGGCTACACCTTC CAWTSLGGAGGYTF
TRBJ2-1 NA TRBD2 TRBV19 TGTGCCAGTAGTATAGCTAGCGGGGTCTACAATGAGCAGTTCTTC CASSIASGVYNEQFF
TRBJ2-6 NA TRBD1 TRBV19 TGTGCCAGTAGTAAGACAGGGACTGGGGCCAACGTCCTGACTTTC CASSKTGTGANVLTF
TRBJ1-1 NA NA TRBV7-6 TGTGCCAGCAGCTTAGAACCGGGACTCACTGAAGCTTTCTTT CASSLEPGLTEAFF
TRBJ1-4 NA NA TRBV30 TGTGCCTGGACCCACTTCCGGGACATAACTAATGAAAAACTGTTTTTT CAWTHFRDITNEKLFF
TRBJ2-2 NA TRBD1 TRBV6-1 TGTGCCAGCAGAAAGGACAGGGGGAACACCGGGGAGCTGTTTTTT CASRKDRGNTGELFF
TRBJ2-3 NA NA TRBV29-1 TGCAGCGTTTCGGCAGGGGGCACAGATACGCAGTATTTT CSVSAGGTDTQYF
TRBJ2-2 NA TRBD1 TRBV27 TGTGCCAGCAGAAGGGACAGTGACACCGGGGAGCTGTTTTTT CASRRDSDTGELFF
TRBJ1-1 NA NA TRBV9 TGTGCCAGCAGCCCCTGGCGAGGGAACACTGAAGCTTTCTTT CASSPWRGNTEAFF
TRBJ1-3 NA NA TRBV2 TGTGCCAGCAGTGAAGACAGCTACTCTGGAAACACCATATATTTT CASSEDSYSGNTIYF
TRBJ2-1 NA NA TRBV28 TGTGCCAGCAGTTTAGGGCTTAACAATGAGCAGTTCTTC CASSLGLNNEQFF
TRBJ2-2 NA TRBD2 TRBV11-2 TGTGCCAGCAGCTTAAGACTAGCGGGGGGCCAGAACACCGGGGAGCTGTTTTTT CASSLRLAGGQNTGELFF
TRBJ1-2 NA NA TRBV14 TGTGCCAGCAGTCGCGACAGTAACTATGGCTACACCTTC CASSRDSNYGYTF
TRBJ2-3 NA TRBD2 TRBV5-4 TGTGCCAGCAGCTTAGGGACTAGCGCCGTAGATACGCAGTATTTT CASSLGTSAVDTQYF
TRBJ1-4 NA NA TRBV7-2 TGTGCCAGCAGCTTAGTGGCAGGGCGTGCTGAAAAACTGTTTTTT CASSLVAGRAEKLFF
TRBJ2-7 NA TRBD2 TRBV6-1 TGTGCCAGCCGAATGGGACTAGCGGGTGGAGAGCAGTACTTC CASRMGLAGGEQYF
TRBJ2-1 NA TRBD2 TRBV6-5 TGTGCCAGCAGACTAGAGGGAGGGCCCTCGGAGTTCTTC CASRLEGGPSEFF
TRBJ2-1 NA TRBD2 TRBV4-2 TGTGCCAGCAGCCAAGGCTGGCGGGGGATCAATGAGCAGTTCTTC CASSQGWRGINEQFF
TRBJ1-2 NA NA TRBV5-6 TGTGCCAGCAGCTCTCGGACAGTTTTTAACTATGGCTACACCTTC CASSSRTVFNYGYTF
TRBJ1-4 NA NA TRBV6-1 TGTGCCAGCAAGGTGGAGTGGCCCGTCCAAGAAAAACTGTTTTTT CASKVEWPVQEKLFF
TRBJ2-1 NA TRBD2 TRBV7-2 TGTGCCAGCAGCTCCAGACTAGCGGGAGGTCGTGGCAATGAGCAGTTCTTC CASSSRLAGGRGNEQFF
TRBJ2-7 NA TRBD2 TRBV27 TGTGCCAGCAGCCTAACTAGCGGGAGAGTCTACGAGCAGTACTTC CASSLTSGRVYEQYF
TRBJ2-1 NA TRBD2 TRBV2 TGTGCCAGCACACCCCGGACTAGCGGGAGAGATGAGCAGTTCTTC CASTPRTSGRDEQFF
TRBJ2-7 NA NA TRBV15 TGTGCCACCAGCCCCCACTATGACGAGCAGTACTTC CATSPHYDEQYF
TRBJ1-1 NA NA TRBV5-1 TGCGCCAGCAGCTTGTGGCCAGGGCTGGAAAACACTGAAGCTTTCTTT CASSLWPGLENTEAFF
TRBJ2-7 NA TRBD2 TRBV6-5 TGTGCCAGCAGAAGACTAGCGGGAGGGCAGGCCGAGCAGTACTTC CASRRLAGGQAEQYF
TRBJ1-1 NA NA TRBV30 TGTGCCGGGGCCGCTGATAGGGGGACTGAAGCTTTCTTT CAGAADRGTEAFF